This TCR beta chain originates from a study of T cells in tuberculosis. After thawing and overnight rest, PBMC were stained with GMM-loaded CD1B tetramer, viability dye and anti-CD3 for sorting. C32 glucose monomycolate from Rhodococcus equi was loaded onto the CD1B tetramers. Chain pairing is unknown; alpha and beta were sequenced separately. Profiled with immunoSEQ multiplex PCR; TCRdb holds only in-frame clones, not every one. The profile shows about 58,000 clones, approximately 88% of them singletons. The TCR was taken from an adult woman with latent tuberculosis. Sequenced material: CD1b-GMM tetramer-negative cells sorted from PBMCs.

The CDR3 sequence: CASSPPSSGNNEQFF. CDR3 in DNA: TGTGCCAGCTCACCACCGTCTAGCGGGAACAATGAGCAGTTCTTC. The chain carries TRBV18 and TRBJ2-1; 9 nucleotides line up with TRBD2. After removal of 0 bases from V and 5 bases from J, the junction contained 2 bases not matched to a gene. The germline CDR1 and CDR2 sequences are KGHSH and LQKENI. CDR3 size: 15 residues.